This T cell receptor (beta chain) was found in a study of T-cell reconstitution after alpha-beta-depleted transplantation in children. Study observations and caveats: One year post-transplant, T-cell counts and diversity were largely derived from T cells produced anew.

This clonotype showed up many times. Its antigen is unidentified. Germline CDR1 reads MDHEN; CDR2 reads SYDVKM. Germline trimming cut 4 bases from V and 4 bases from J; bases unmatched to any gene: 4. The CDR3 has 15 residues. Preparation of the TCRbeta library used unique molecular identifiers. TCRdb processed the PCR reads anew with MiXCR; each CDR3 protein has one entry. The sample has over 85,000 distinct CDR3 sequences, 4.5% to 7.5% seen once. The source was PBMCs, mostly from graft donor cells, collected 60 days after TCRalphabeta/CD19-depleted stem cell transplant. The chain employs TRBV28 and TRBJ2-3, with 11 bases lining up with TRBD1. This TCR came from a female patient aged 2-9 years who had a stem cell transplant for Fanconi anemia, so the T cells may come from the graft donor. CDR3 residues: CASSYPGQGADTQYF. Here the CDR3 DNA reads TGTGCCAGCAGTTACCCGGGACAGGGGGCAGATACGCAGTATTTT.